What follows describes a single TCR beta chain. What it recognizes is unknown. Trimming removed 4 bases at V and 2 bases at J, with 14 bases between. The CDR3 covers 15 residues. The germline gives CDR1 KGHSY, CDR2 FQNENV. This entry belongs to a study of brain T cells in children with intractable seizures. Time point meaning: blood from clinic visit 5 months post-surgery; TSC patient then seizure free. Surgery cases with the highest brain T cell transcript signatures were chosen for sequencing. At least one anti-epileptic drug was given before surgery. This table comes from immunoSEQ multiplex PCR, and its TCRdb copy is limited to in-frame clones, with some not included. The table has around 340,000 clones, 93% seen once. General study findings and limits: Pre-surgery blood may have been undersampled, hiding some clones. HCMV serostatus was not known, and viral specificity came from CDR3 similarity only.

Sequencing used peripheral blood, obtained 4 to 5 months after surgery. The rearrangement joins TRBV16 to TRBJ1-1; tentative D call: TRBD1 (5 bases). The TCR comes from a boy younger than two with tuberous sclerosis and intractable seizures. The CDR3 DNA reads TGTGCCAGCAGCCTCTCGGGGGGGACCAACACTGAAGCTTTCTTT. This codes for CASSLSGGTNTEAFF.